This T cell receptor beta chain was sequenced for a study of T cell changes during pregnancy in multiple sclerosis. Repertoires were generated with immunoSEQ multiplex PCR, while TCRdb's copy carries only in-frame clones and drops some. The data contain around 48,000 clones, roughly nine tenths of them singletons. Trimming cost V 5 bases and J 1 base, with 11 bases left between them. The CDR3 covers 14 residues. Germline V gene data show CDR1 as SEHNR and CDR2 as FQNEAQ (reference sequence). The specimen comprised CD8+ T cells from peripheral blood mononuclear cells, sampled before pregnancy. The V gene is TRBV7-9, the J gene TRBJ1-1, with TRBD1 as a possible D gene (5 bases). This TCR was sampled from a female donor with multiple sclerosis, enrolled in a pregnancy study. DNA for the CDR3: TGTGCCAGCAGCCCATCAGACAGGAACACTGAAGCTTTCTTT. Translated: CASSPSDRNTEAFF.